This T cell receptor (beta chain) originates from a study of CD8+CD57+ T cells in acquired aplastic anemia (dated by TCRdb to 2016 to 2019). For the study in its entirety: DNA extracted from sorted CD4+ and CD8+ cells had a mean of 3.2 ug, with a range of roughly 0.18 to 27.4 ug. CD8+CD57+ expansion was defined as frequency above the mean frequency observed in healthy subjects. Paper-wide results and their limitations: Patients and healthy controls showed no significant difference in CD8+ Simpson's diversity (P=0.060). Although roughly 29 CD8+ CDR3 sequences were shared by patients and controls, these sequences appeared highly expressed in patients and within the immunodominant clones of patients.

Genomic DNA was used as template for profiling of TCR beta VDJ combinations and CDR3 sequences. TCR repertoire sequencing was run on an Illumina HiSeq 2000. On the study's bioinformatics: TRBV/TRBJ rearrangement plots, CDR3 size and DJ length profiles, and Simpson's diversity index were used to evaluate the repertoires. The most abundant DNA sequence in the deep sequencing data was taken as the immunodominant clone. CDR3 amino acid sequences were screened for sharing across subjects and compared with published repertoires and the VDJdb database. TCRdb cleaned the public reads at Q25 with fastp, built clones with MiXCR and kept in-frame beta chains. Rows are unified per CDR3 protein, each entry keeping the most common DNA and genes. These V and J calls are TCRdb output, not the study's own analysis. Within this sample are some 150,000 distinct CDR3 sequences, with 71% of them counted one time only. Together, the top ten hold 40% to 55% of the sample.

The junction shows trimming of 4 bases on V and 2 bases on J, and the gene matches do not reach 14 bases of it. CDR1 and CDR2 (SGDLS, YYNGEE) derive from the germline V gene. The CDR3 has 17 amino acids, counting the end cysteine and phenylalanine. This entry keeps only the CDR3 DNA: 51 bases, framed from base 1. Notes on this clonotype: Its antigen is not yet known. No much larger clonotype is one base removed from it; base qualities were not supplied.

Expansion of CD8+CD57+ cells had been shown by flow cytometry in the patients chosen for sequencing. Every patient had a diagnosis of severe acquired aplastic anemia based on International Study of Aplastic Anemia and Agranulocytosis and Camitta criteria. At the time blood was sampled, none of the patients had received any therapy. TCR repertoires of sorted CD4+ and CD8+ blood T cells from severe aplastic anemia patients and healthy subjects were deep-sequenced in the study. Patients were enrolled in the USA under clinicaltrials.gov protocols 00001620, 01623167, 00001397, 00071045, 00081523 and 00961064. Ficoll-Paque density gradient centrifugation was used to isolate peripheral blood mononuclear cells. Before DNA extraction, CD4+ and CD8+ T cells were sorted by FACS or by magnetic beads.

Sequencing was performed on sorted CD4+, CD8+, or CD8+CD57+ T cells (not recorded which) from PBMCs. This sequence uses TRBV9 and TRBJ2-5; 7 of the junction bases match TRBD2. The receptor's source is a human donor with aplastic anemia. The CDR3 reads CASSLGLGSSGQETQYF. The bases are TGTGCCAGCAGCTTAGGGTTAGGGTCTAGCGGACAAGAGACCCAGTACTTC.